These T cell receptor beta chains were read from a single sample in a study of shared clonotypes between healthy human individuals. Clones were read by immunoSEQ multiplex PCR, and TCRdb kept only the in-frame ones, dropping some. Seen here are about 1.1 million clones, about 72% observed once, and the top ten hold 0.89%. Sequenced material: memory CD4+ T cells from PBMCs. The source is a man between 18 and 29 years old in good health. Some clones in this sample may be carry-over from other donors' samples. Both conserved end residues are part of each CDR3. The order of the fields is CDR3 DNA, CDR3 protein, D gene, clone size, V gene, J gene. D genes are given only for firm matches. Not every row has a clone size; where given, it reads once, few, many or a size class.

DNA: TGTGCCAGCAGTCCCCCCCTAGCGGGAGGAGTTGTAGATACGCAGTATTTT; CDR3: CASSPPLAGGVVDTQYF; D: TRBD2; size: NA; V: TRBV28; J: TRBJ2-3
DNA: TGTGCCAGTAGTATTAGTTCTAGCGGGAAGCCAGATACGCAGTATTTT; CDR3: CASSISSSGKPDTQYF; D: TRBD2; size: NA; V: TRBV19; J: TRBJ2-3
DNA: TGTGCCAGCAGTTACTCACAGCCCAGGACCTACGAGCAGTACTTC; CDR3: CASSYSQPRTYEQYF; D: NA; size: NA; V: TRBV6-5; J: TRBJ2-7
DNA: TGTGCCAGTAGCGCTATGCCGGCCGGAGGTAGCAAAAACATTCAGTACTTC; CDR3: CASSAMPAGGSKNIQYF; D: NA; size: NA; V: TRBV19; J: TRBJ2-4
DNA: TGCAGTGCTAGTCCCGGAGAGACCCAGTACTTC; CDR3: CSASPGETQYF; D: NA; size: many; V: TRBV20-1; J: TRBJ2-5
DNA: TGCGCCAGCAGCTACGGACTCACAGATACGCAGTATTTT; CDR3: CASSYGLTDTQYF; D: NA; size: NA; V: TRBV5-1; J: TRBJ2-3
DNA: TGTGCCAGCAGCCTACTTACAGGGGTTGGGTATGGCTACACCTTC; CDR3: CASSLLTGVGYGYTF; D: TRBD1; size: NA; V: TRBV28; J: TRBJ1-2
DNA: TGTGCCAGCAGCCCCAGGGATAGCCACTCCTACGAGCAGTACTTC; CDR3: CASSPRDSHSYEQYF; D: NA; size: NA; V: TRBV5-4; J: TRBJ2-7
DNA: TGTGCCAGCAGTTTGGCGCCGTCAATCAATGAAAAACTGTTTTTT; CDR3: CASSLAPSINEKLFF; D: NA; size: many; V: TRBV27; J: TRBJ1-4
DNA: TGTGCCAGCAGCCGGACTAGCGGAGACAACAATGAGCAGTTCTTC; CDR3: CASSRTSGDNNEQFF; D: TRBD2; size: NA; V: TRBV5-4; J: TRBJ2-1
DNA: TGTGCCAGCAGCCCTCGGGACAGGCCCTACGAGCAGTACTTC; CDR3: CASSPRDRPYEQYF; D: TRBD1; size: NA; V: TRBV14; J: TRBJ2-7
DNA: TGTGCCAGCAGCTACAGCGGGAGGGCCGGAAATGAGCAGTTCTTC; CDR3: CASSYSGRAGNEQFF; D: TRBD2; size: NA; V: TRBV5-8; J: TRBJ2-1
DNA: TGCGCCAGCAGCCAACCCCAACTAGCGCCGTACAATGAGCAGTTCTTC; CDR3: CASSQPQLAPYNEQFF; D: TRBD2; size: NA; V: TRBV4-1; J: TRBJ2-1
DNA: TGCGCCAGCAGCCTAGGACAGCCCTATGGCTACACCTTC; CDR3: CASSLGQPYGYTF; D: NA; size: NA; V: TRBV5-1; J: TRBJ1-2
DNA: TGTGCCAGCAGCCCAGGACAGGGTACTAGCACAGATACGCAGTATTTT; CDR3: CASSPGQGTSTDTQYF; D: TRBD1; size: NA; V: TRBV7-3; J: TRBJ2-3
DNA: TGCGCCAGCAGCTCAACAGGGCGCACCGGGGAGCTGTTTTTT; CDR3: CASSSTGRTGELFF; D: NA; size: NA; V: TRBV5-1; J: TRBJ2-2
DNA: TGTGCCTGGAGTCGCGGATACGACGAGCAGTACTTC; CDR3: CAWSRGYDEQYF; D: NA; size: NA; V: TRBV30; J: TRBJ2-7
DNA: TGCGCCAGCAGCACCGGGACAGGGGGCCCAGATACGCAGTATTTT; CDR3: CASSTGTGGPDTQYF; D: TRBD1; size: once; V: TRBV5-1; J: TRBJ2-3
DNA: TGTGCCTTAACTTATCGGACAGGCCTCGCCGGGGAGCTGTTTTTT; CDR3: CALTYRTGLAGELFF; D: TRBD1; size: NA; V: TRBV30; J: TRBJ2-2
DNA: TGTGCCAGCAGCTCCCGGGGTAGGGCTAGCGGCAGCACAGATACGCAGTATTTT; CDR3: CASSSRGRASGSTDTQYF; D: TRBD2; size: NA; V: TRBV7-3; J: TRBJ2-3
DNA: TGTGCCAGCAGCTTAAGGGCGGGACTAGCTAATGAGCAGTTCTTC; CDR3: CASSLRAGLANEQFF; D: TRBD2; size: NA; V: TRBV7-3; J: TRBJ2-1
DNA: TGTGCCAGCAGTGAAAGGAGACAGTCCCGGGCTTTCTTT; CDR3: CASSERRQSRAFF; D: NA; size: NA; V: TRBV6-9; J: TRBJ1-1
DNA: TGTGCCTGGGTTAGCGTCAGGGCCGCTGAAGCTTTCTTT; CDR3: CAWVSVRAAEAFF; D: NA; size: NA; V: TRBV30; J: TRBJ1-1
DNA: TGTGCCAGCAGGAGGGGAGCACGCACAGATACGCAGTATTTT; CDR3: CASRRGARTDTQYF; D: NA; size: NA; V: TRBV27; J: TRBJ2-3
DNA: TGTGCCAGCAGCTCAGGGGGCAGGGATACGCAGTATTTC; CDR3: CASSSGGRDTQYF; D: TRBD1; size: NA; V: TRBV5-4; J: TRBJ2-3
DNA: TGTGCCACCAGCAGGCTACAGCAGGGGGCTTTAAGCTACGAGCAGTACTTC; CDR3: CATSRLQQGALSYEQYF; D: TRBD1; size: NA; V: TRBV15; J: TRBJ2-7
DNA: TGCGCCAGCAGCCGTCGAGGGAATGAGCAGTTCTTC; CDR3: CASSRRGNEQFF; D: NA; size: NA; V: TRBV4-3; J: TRBJ2-1
DNA: TGCGCCAGCACCTCTGAGCCAGGGGCCTACGAGCAGTACTTC; CDR3: CASTSEPGAYEQYF; D: NA; size: NA; V: TRBV5-1; J: TRBJ2-7
DNA: TGTGCCAGCAGCCAAGATGGCGGAGGCCAGAGCTCCTACGAGCAGTACTTC; CDR3: CASSQDGGGQSSYEQYF; D: NA; size: NA; V: TRBV4-2; J: TRBJ2-7
DNA: TGTGCCTGGAGTGGGGGACAGAACGAGCAGTACTTC; CDR3: CAWSGGQNEQYF; D: TRBD1; size: NA; V: TRBV30; J: TRBJ2-7
DNA: TGTGCCAGCCTGCGTGCGGGAGCGGTAGATACGCAGTATTTT; CDR3: CASLRAGAVDTQYF; D: TRBD2; size: NA; V: TRBV28; J: TRBJ2-3
DNA: TGCGCCAGCAGCTTCGACTATCCCGGAATGAGGTATGGCTACACCTTC; CDR3: CASSFDYPGMRYGYTF; D: NA; size: NA; V: TRBV5-1; J: TRBJ1-2
DNA: TGTGCCAGCAGCCGGGGACAGCGGAATGAGCAGTTCTTC; CDR3: CASSRGQRNEQFF; D: TRBD1; size: NA; V: TRBV5-8; J: TRBJ2-1
DNA: TGTGCCAGCAGTACGGGGGGGACAGAGGAAGGCTACGAGCAGTACTTC; CDR3: CASSTGGTEEGYEQYF; D: NA; size: once; V: TRBV4-2; J: TRBJ2-7
DNA: TGTGCCAGCAGCCAAAGCCGGGACATTTTCTATGGCTACACCTTC; CDR3: CASSQSRDIFYGYTF; D: NA; size: NA; V: TRBV14; J: TRBJ1-2
DNA: TGTGCCAGCAGCTCCCGGACAGGCTCTTATATCGAGCAGTACTTC; CDR3: CASSSRTGSYIEQYF; D: TRBD1; size: NA; V: TRBV11-2; J: TRBJ2-7
DNA: TGTGCCAGTTCAGACAGGGGCGTTTATAGCAATCAGCCCCAGCATTTT; CDR3: CASSDRGVYSNQPQHF; D: NA; size: NA; V: TRBV21-1; J: TRBJ1-5
DNA: TGTGCCAGCCAACCTAAGGGACAGACCTTCAACGAGCAGTACTTC; CDR3: CASQPKGQTFNEQYF; D: TRBD1; size: NA; V: TRBV5-5; J: TRBJ2-7
DNA: TGCGCCAGCTCGCCACGACTGAGCTCCTACAATGAGCAGTTCTTC; CDR3: CASSPRLSSYNEQFF; D: NA; size: few; V: TRBV4-3; J: TRBJ2-1
DNA: TGTGCCAGCAGCTTACGCAGGGACAATGAGCAGTTCTTC; CDR3: CASSLRRDNEQFF; D: NA; size: few; V: TRBV11-2; J: TRBJ2-1
DNA: TGTGCCAGCAGCTTACCCACTAGTCAGAATGAGCAGTTCTTC; CDR3: CASSLPTSQNEQFF; D: NA; size: few; V: TRBV7-3; J: TRBJ2-1
DNA: TGTGCCAGCAGTGTAGTGGGCTACGAGCAGTACTTC; CDR3: CASSVVGYEQYF; D: NA; size: NA; V: TRBV2; J: TRBJ2-7
DNA: TGTGCCAGTAGTACCCAGGGCTCGGCTACTAACTATGGCTACACCTTC; CDR3: CASSTQGSATNYGYTF; D: NA; size: NA; V: TRBV19; J: TRBJ1-2
DNA: TGTGCCAGCAGTTCCTCGGGGGCCGGAAACATTCAGTACTTC; CDR3: CASSSSGAGNIQYF; D: NA; size: NA; V: TRBV28; J: TRBJ2-4
DNA: TGTGCCATCAGTGACCAATCGGCGGGGGACACGCAGTTCTTC; CDR3: CAISDQSAGDTQFF; D: NA; size: NA; V: TRBV10-3; J: TRBJ2-1
DNA: TGTGCCAGCAGAGCAGGACTAGCGGGGAACACCGGGGAGCTGTTTTTT; CDR3: CASRAGLAGNTGELFF; D: TRBD2; size: NA; V: TRBV7-3; J: TRBJ2-2
DNA: TGCGCCAGCAGCTTGGGGGCTAGCGGGATGGGAGAGACCCAGTACTTC; CDR3: CASSLGASGMGETQYF; D: TRBD2; size: once; V: TRBV5-1; J: TRBJ2-5
DNA: TGTGCCAGCAGCTTGCTAGCGGCTAATGAGCAGTTCTTC; CDR3: CASSLLAANEQFF; D: TRBD2; size: few; V: TRBV7-3; J: TRBJ2-1
DNA: TGTGCCAGCAGTCCAGGGGGCCAAGAGACCCAGTACTTC; CDR3: CASSPGGQETQYF; D: TRBD1; size: NA; V: TRBV28; J: TRBJ2-5
DNA: TGTGCCAGCAGCTCCAGGGGAGCCTACGAGCAGTACTTC; CDR3: CASSSRGAYEQYF; D: NA; size: once; V: TRBV7-9; J: TRBJ2-7